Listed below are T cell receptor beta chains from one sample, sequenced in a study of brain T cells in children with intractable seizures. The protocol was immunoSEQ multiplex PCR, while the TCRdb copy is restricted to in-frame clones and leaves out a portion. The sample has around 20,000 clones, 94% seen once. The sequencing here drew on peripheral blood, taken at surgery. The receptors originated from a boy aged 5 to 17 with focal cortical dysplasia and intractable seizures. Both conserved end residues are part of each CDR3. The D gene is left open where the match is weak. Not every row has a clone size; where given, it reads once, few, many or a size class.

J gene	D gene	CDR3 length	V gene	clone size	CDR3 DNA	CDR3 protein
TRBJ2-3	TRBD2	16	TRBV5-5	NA	TGTGCCAGCAGCTCGACCCGCGAGACTAGCTCAGATACGCAGTATTTT	CASSSTRETSSDTQYF
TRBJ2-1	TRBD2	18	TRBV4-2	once	TGTGCCAGCAGCCAAGATAGGGCTAGCGGGGGGTTACGCGATGAGCAGTTCTTC	CASSQDRASGGLRDEQFF
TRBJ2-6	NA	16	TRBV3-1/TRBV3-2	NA	TGTGCCAGCAGCCAAGACGGGGGCTCTGGGGCCAACGTCCTGACTTTC	CASSQDGGSGANVLTF
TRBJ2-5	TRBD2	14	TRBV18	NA	TGTGCCAGCTCATCACGACTAGCGGAAGAGACCCAGTACTTC	CASSSRLAEETQYF
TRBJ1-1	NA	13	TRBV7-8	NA	TGTGCCAGCAGCTTAGCGCAAGGCAGGGTCGCTTTCTTT	CASSLAQGRVAFF
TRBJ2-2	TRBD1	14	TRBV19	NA	TGTGCCAGTACTTGGACAGGGGACAACGGGGAGCTGTTTTTT	CASTWTGDNGELFF
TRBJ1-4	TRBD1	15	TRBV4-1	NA	TGCGCCAGCAGCCAAGATGACAGGGATAATGAAAAACTGTTTTTT	CASSQDDRDNEKLFF
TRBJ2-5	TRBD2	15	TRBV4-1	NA	TGCGCCAGCAGCCAAGTCGCGGGGGGTGGTGAGACCCAGTACTTC	CASSQVAGGGETQYF
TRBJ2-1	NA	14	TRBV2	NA	TGTGCAGTTCTTACCCCGAGCTCCTACAATGAGCAGTTCTTC	CAVLTPSSYNEQFF
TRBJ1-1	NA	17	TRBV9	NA	TGTGCCAGCAGCGTATCCCACCGGACAGATGTAAACACTGAAGCTTTCTTT	CASSVSHRTDVNTEAFF
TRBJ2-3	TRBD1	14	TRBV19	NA	TGTGCCAGTAGTAAGGGGGCTATAACAGATACGCAGTATTTT	CASSKGAITDTQYF
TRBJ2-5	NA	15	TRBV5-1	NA	TGCGCCAGCAGCGATGGTTTGCGGGTCCAAGAGACCCAGTACTTC	CASSDGLRVQETQYF
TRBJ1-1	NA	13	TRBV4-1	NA	TGCGCCAGCAGCCAAGAGCAGGGGCCTGAAGCTTTCTTT	CASSQEQGPEAFF
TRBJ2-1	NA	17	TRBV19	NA	TGTGCCAGTAGTATGGGAGGGGGTAGCCGGTCTTACAATGAGCAGTTCTTC	CASSMGGGSRSYNEQFF
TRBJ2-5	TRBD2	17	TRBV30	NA	TGTGCCTGGAGTGTGGCTAGCGGGAGGAATATGGAGGAGACCCAGTACTTC	CAWSVASGRNMEETQYF
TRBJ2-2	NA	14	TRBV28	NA	TGTGCCAGCAGTGGCCCCCAGGAAACCGGGGAGCTGTTTTTT	CASSGPQETGELFF
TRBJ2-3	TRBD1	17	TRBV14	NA	TGTGCCAGCAGCCAAGGCAGGGGGCTTGCATTCACAGATACGCAGTATTTT	CASSQGRGLAFTDTQYF
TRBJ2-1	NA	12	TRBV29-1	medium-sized	TGCAGCGTTGAAAGGCAGGGAAATGAGCAGTTCTTC	CSVERQGNEQFF
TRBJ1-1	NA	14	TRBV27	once	TGTGCCAGCAGTTTATTATTGGAGCACACTGAAGCTTTCTTT	CASSLLLEHTEAFF
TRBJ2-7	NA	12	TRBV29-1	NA	TGCAGCGTGCGGACAGATTCCTACGAGCAGTACTTC	CSVRTDSYEQYF
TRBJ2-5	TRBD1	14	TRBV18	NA	TGTGCCAGCTCAGCCCAGGGGGCGGTTAAGACCCAGTACTTC	CASSAQGAVKTQYF
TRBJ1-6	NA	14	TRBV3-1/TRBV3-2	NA	TGTGCCAGCAGCCAAGATCTCCGGGATTCACCCCTCCACTTT	CASSQDLRDSPLHF
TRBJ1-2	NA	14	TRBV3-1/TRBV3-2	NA	TGTGCCAGCAGCCTTACAACAGGTCCCTATGGCTACACCTTC	CASSLTTGPYGYTF
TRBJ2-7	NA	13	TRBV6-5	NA	TGTGCCAGCAGTTACAATTATCTTCGCGAGCAGTACTTC	CASSYNYLREQYF
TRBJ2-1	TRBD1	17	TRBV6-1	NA	TGTGCCAGCAGTGAAGAAGGGGGGGGGACAGGGAAGGATGAGCAGTTCTTC	CASSEEGGGTGKDEQFF
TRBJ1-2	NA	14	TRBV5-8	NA	TGTGCCAGCAGCTTTGAGGGCCAGGATTATGGCTACACCTTC	CASSFEGQDYGYTF
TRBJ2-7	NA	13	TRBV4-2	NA	TGTGCCAGCAGCCAAGTTCTGGGGGACGAGCAGTACTTC	CASSQVLGDEQYF
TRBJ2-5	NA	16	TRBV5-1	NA	TGCGCCAGCAGCTTGGTTTTTCTGGAACAAGCGGGGACCCAGTACTTC	CASSLVFLEQAGTQYF
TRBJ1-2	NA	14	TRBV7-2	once	TGTGCCAGCAGCCAATCCTCTGCGTCTGCCGGCTACACCTTC	CASSQSSASAGYTF
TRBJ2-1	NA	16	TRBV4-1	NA	TGCGCCAGCAGCCAAGTAGCCAAGAGCTCCTACAATGAGCAGTTCTTC	CASSQVAKSSYNEQFF
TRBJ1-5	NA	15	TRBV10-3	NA	TGTGCCATCAGTGAGTCCGGACAGTACAATCAGCCCCAGCATTTT	CAISESGQYNQPQHF
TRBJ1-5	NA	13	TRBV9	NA	TGTGCCAGCAGCGTAGACCCCAATCAGCCCCAGCATTTT	CASSVDPNQPQHF
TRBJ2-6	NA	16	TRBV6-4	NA	TGTGCCAGCAGTGACTCTGTGGGGTCTGGGGCCAACGTCCTGACTTTC	CASSDSVGSGANVLTF
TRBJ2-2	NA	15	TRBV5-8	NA	TGTGCCAGCAGCTTGCGGGGGCTAAACACCGGGGAGCTGTTTTTT	CASSLRGLNTGELFF
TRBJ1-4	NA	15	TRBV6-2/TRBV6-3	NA	TGTGCCAGCAGTTACGGGGTTGCAACTAATGAAAAACTGTTTTTT	CASSYGVATNEKLFF
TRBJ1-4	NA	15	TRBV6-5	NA	TGTGCCAGCAGTTACTTCGGCCTTGTGGGTGAAAAACTGTTTTTT	CASSYFGLVGEKLFF